A selection of T cell receptor beta chains follows, all from one sample in a study of OX40 agonist ivuxolimab in advanced cancers. Measured with immunoSEQ multiplex PCR; TCRdb has only the in-frame clones, and not every one. Of nearly 60,000 clones listed, roughly 77% were seen once; the top ten hold 0.7% to 0.8%. Here the sequenced sample was CD4+ or CD8+ T cells sorted from blood, taken in a trial of the OX40 agonist ivuxolimab. These receptors originate from an adult with an advanced solid tumor such as melanoma, head and neck, liver or kidney cancer. CDR3s include the opening cysteine and the closing phenylalanine or tryptophan. A D gene is named only where the DNA matches it firmly. Rows may omit the clone size; those that give it use once, few, many or a size class.

J | D | V | size | CDR3 | DNA
TRBJ1-1 | - | TRBV5-1 | - | CASSLDSGLGTEAFF | TGCGCCAGCAGCTTGGACTCGGGTTTGGGAACTGAAGCTTTCTTT
TRBJ2-3 | TRBD2 | TRBV9 | - | CASSSTAGSTDTQYF | TGTGCCAGCAGCTCAACAGCGGGGTCCACAGATACGCAGTATTTT
TRBJ1-5 | - | TRBV5-1 | - | CASSFGSGDQPQHF | TGCGCCAGCAGCTTTGGTTCGGGGGATCAGCCCCAGCATTTT
TRBJ2-7 | TRBD1 | TRBV5-1 | few | CASSLIQGWEQYF | TGCGCCAGCAGCTTGATACAGGGGTGGGAGCAGTACTTC
TRBJ1-5 | - | TRBV18 | - | CASPPGGNSGGGPQHF | TGTGCCAGCCCCCCCGGGGGGAACTCCGGGGGGGGGCCCCAGCATTTT
TRBJ2-1 | TRBD1 | TRBV11-3 | few | CASSTPGQGGYEQFF | TGTGCCAGCAGCACACCGGGACAGGGGGGATATGAGCAGTTCTTC
TRBJ2-7 | - | TRBV6-1 | - | CASSGTPAYEQYF | TGTGCCAGCAGTGGGACACCTGCCTACGAGCAGTACTTC
TRBJ2-3 | - | TRBV7-6 | - | CASSLPPGTSTDTQYF | TGTGCCAGCAGCTTACCCCCGGGGACTAGCACAGATACGCAGTATTTT
TRBJ2-3 | - | TRBV10-1 | - | CASSEPGSSTDTQYF | TGCGCCAGCAGTGAGCCGGGATCTAGCACAGATACGCAGTATTTT
TRBJ2-5 | - | TRBV7-9 | - | CASSPRVSEHVLGTQYF | TGTGCCAGCAGCCCACGGGTTTCAGAACACGTTCTGGGGACCCAGTACTTC
TRBJ1-4 | - | TRBV5-4 | - | CASSLKGGVGEKLFF | TGTGCCAGCAGCTTGAAGGGGGGGGTCGGTGAAAAACTGTTTTTT
TRBJ2-3 | - | TRBV2 | - | CASSVADTQYF | TGTGCCAGCAGTGTCGCAGATACGCAGTATTTT
TRBJ1-1 | - | TRBV5-4 | few | CASSLADMWQNTEAFF | TGTGCCAGCAGCTTGGCCGATATGTGGCAGAACACTGAAGCTTTCTTT
TRBJ1-2 | - | TRBV28 | - | CATLGGGYTF | TGTGCCACGTTAGGGGGAGGCTACACCTTC
TRBJ2-7 | TRBD1 | TRBV19 | few | CASSGPGQGTYEQYF | TGTGCCAGTAGTGGACCGGGACAGGGTACATACGAGCAGTACTTC
TRBJ1-1 | - | TRBV6-5 | once | CASRLDGLWGTEAFF | TGTGCCAGCAGACTCGACGGACTGTGGGGCACTGAAGCTTTCTTT
TRBJ2-2 | - | TRBV19 | - | CASSMKGQGGRTGELFF | TGTGCCAGTAGTATGAAGGGTCAGGGTGGGAGAACCGGGGAGCTGTTTTTT
TRBJ2-1 | - | TRBV27 | once | CASRTPRSQYNEQFF | TGTGCCAGCAGAACCCCAAGGTCCCAGTACAATGAGCAGTTCTTC
TRBJ1-1 | - | TRBV29-1 | - | CSVVRGTEAFF | TGCAGCGTCGTCAGAGGGACTGAAGCTTTCTTT
TRBJ1-6 | TRBD1 | TRBV16 | - | CASSSKRGRRESPLHF | TGTGCCAGCAGCTCGAAAAGGGGGCGAAGAGAATCACCCCTCCACTTT
TRBJ2-4 | - | TRBV21-1 | - | CASRGPGRNIQYF | TGTGCCAGCAGGGGTCCAGGGAGAAACATTCAGTACTTC
TRBJ2-7 | - | TRBV27 | - | CASSQGRVRYEQYF | TGTGCCAGCAGTCAGGGGAGGGTGAGGTACGAGCAGTACTTC
TRBJ2-1 | - | TRBV5-1 | - | CASSPGGGTTNNEQFF | TGCGCCAGCAGCCCCGGGGGCGGGACTACGAACAATGAGCAGTTCTTC
TRBJ1-4 | - | TRBV5-1 | - | CASSLGPGSEEKLFF | TGCGCCAGCAGCTTGGGTCCAGGATCAGAGGAAAAACTGTTTTTT
TRBJ1-1 | TRBD1 | TRBV4-1 | few | CASSQPTGDTEAFF | TGCGCCAGCAGCCAGCCCACAGGGGACACTGAAGCTTTCTTT
TRBJ2-7 | - | TRBV11-2 | - | CASSQMGGANSAQYF | TGTGCCAGCAGTCAGATGGGGGGGGCGAATTCAGCGCAGTACTTC
TRBJ2-2 | TRBD1 | TRBV4-2 | - | CASNRDRNIGELFF | TGTGCCAGCAACCGGGACAGAAACATCGGGGAGCTGTTTTTT
TRBJ2-5 | TRBD2 | TRBV5-1 | - | CASSLTSVETQYF | TGCGCCAGCAGCCTAACTAGCGTTGAGACCCAGTACTTC
TRBJ2-5 | - | TRBV29-1 | once | CSAGGEETQYF | TGCAGCGCTGGGGGCGAAGAGACCCAGTACTTC
TRBJ2-2 | - | TRBV12-5 | - | CASGLMGMVGLNTGELFF | TGTGCTAGTGGTTTGATGGGGATGGTGGGACTTAACACCGGGGAGCTGTTTTTT
TRBJ2-1 | - | TRBV19 | - | CASSISSGGADEQFF | TGTGCCAGTAGTATATCTAGTGGGGGGGCCGATGAGCAGTTCTTC
TRBJ1-5 | - | TRBV5-6 | - | CASSLGHIHNQPQHF | TGTGCCAGCAGCTTGGGTCACATACACAATCAGCCCCAGCATTTT
TRBJ1-5 | - | TRBV27 | - | CASSFVDQPQHF | TGTGCCAGCAGTTTTGTGGACCAGCCCCAGCATTTT
TRBJ2-1 | TRBD2 | TRBV7-9 | - | CASSLRLADYNEQFF | TGTGCCAGCAGCTTAAGACTAGCGGACTACAATGAGCAGTTCTTC
TRBJ1-5 | TRBD1 | TRBV2 | - | CASRTIPRTGEDQPQHF | TGTGCCAGCAGAACAATTCCCAGGACAGGGGAGGATCAGCCCCAGCATTTT
TRBJ2-3 | - | TRBV7-9 | - | CASSLAGVEDTQYF | TGTGCCAGCAGCTTAGCGGGGGTGGAAGATACGCAGTATTTT
TRBJ2-2 | - | TRBV5-6 | - | CASTSLGTNTGELFF | TGTGCCAGCACCTCCCTCGGGACAAACACCGGGGAGCTGTTTTTT
TRBJ2-3 | TRBD2 | TRBV7-8 | - | CASSRTSGAFFGTSSTDTQYF | TGTGCCAGCAGTAGGACTAGCGGGGCCTTTTTTGGGACATCCAGCACAGATACGCAGTATTTT
TRBJ1-4 | - | TRBV6-6 | - | CASRTGLHEKLFF | TGTGCCAGCAGAACAGGTCTTCATGAAAAACTGTTTTTT
TRBJ2-7 | TRBD1 | TRBV29-1 | - | CSVDRGTSYEQYF | TGCAGCGTTGACAGGGGGACATCCTACGAGCAGTACTTC
TRBJ1-1 | TRBD1 | TRBV6-5 | - | CASSSGRDSHTEAFF | TGTGCCAGCAGCTCGGGCCGGGACAGCCACACTGAAGCTTTCTTT
TRBJ1-2 | - | TRBV19 | once | CASSLQGPYGYTF | TGTGCCAGTAGTCTACAGGGCCCCTATGGCTACACCTTC
TRBJ1-5 | - | TRBV5-8 | - | CASSLAIGQPQHF | TGTGCCAGCAGCTTGGCCATCGGCCAGCCCCAGCATTTT
TRBJ2-3 | TRBD2 | TRBV19 | - | CASSMGGPEGTDTQYF | TGTGCCAGTAGTATGGGAGGGCCAGAGGGCACAGATACGCAGTATTTT
TRBJ2-5 | TRBD2 | TRBV7-8 | - | CASSLVRLAVETQYF | TGTGCCAGCAGCTTAGTCAGACTAGCGGTAGAGACCCAGTACTTC
TRBJ2-5 | - | TRBV11-2 | - | CASSLGSQRTQYF | TGTGCCAGCAGCTTAGGGTCACAGCGGACCCAGTACTTC
TRBJ2-7 | - | TRBV7-2 | - | CASSAGQDYEQYF | TGTGCCAGCAGCGCGGGACAAGACTACGAGCAGTACTTC
TRBJ2-3 | TRBD2 | TRBV5-8 | - | CASGWRGGRDTQYF | TGTGCCAGCGGTTGGCGGGGGGGCAGAGATACGCAGTATTTT
TRBJ1-5 | - | TRBV7-9 | - | CASSSGPNQPQHF | TGTGCCAGCAGCTCGGGCCCTAATCAGCCCCAGCATTTT
TRBJ2-7 | - | TRBV20-1 | - | CSASQGLEQCF | TGCAGTGCTAGCCAGGGGCTCGAGCAGTGCTTC
TRBJ2-2 | TRBD1 | TRBV7-2 | - | CASSLVGQGAAGELFF | TGTGCCAGCAGCTTAGTGGGGCAGGGGGCGGCCGGGGAGCTGTTTTTT
TRBJ1-1 | - | TRBV5-6 | - | CASSSPGTANTEAFF | TGTGCCAGCAGCTCGCCCGGGACCGCGAACACTGAAGCTTTCTTT
TRBJ1-1 | - | TRBV2 | - | CASTARVTNTEAFF | TGTGCCAGCACAGCGAGGGTTACGAACACTGAAGCTTTCTTT